Sequencing of this T cell receptor beta chain was carried out in a study of blood T cell repertoires in COVID-19. Method: immunoSEQ multiplex PCR; TCRdb's copy keeps in-frame clones and lacks some. This table has 190,000 or so clones, about 90% appearing once. CDR1 and CDR2 (germline): MNHEY, SMNVEV (reference sequence). The length of the CDR3 is 12 residues. V lost 5 bases and J lost 4, with 6 bases in between. The rearrangement joins TRBV27 to TRBJ1-5; D is unclear. The sequence was obtained from a woman younger than 35 who had recovered from COVID-19. The sequenced material came from PBMCs or T cells enriched from blood (not recorded which). This chain's CDR3 is CASSQRNQPQHF. CDR3 nucleotide sequence: TGTGCCAGCAGTCAGCGGAATCAGCCCCAGCATTTT.